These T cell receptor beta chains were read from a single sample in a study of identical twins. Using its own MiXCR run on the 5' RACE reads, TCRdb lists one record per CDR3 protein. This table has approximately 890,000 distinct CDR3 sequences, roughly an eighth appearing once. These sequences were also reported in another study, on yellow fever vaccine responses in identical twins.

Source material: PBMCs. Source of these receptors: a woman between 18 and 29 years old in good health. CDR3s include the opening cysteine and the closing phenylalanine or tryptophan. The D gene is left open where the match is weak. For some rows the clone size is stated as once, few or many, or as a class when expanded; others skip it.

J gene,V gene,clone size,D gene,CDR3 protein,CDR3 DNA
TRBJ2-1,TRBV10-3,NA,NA,CAISGSNNEQFF,TGTGCCATCAGTGGCAGTAACAATGAGCAGTTCTTC
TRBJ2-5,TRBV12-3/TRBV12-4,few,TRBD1,CASSSPSGQWETQYF,TGTGCCAGCAGCTCCCCGTCGGGACAGTGGGAGACCCAGTACTTC
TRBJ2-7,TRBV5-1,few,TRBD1,CASRPARGRPPYEQYF,TGCGCCAGCAGACCGGCCAGGGGGCGCCCCCCCTACGAGCAGTACTTC
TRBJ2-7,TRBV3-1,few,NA,CASSQFTHDYREQYF,TGTGCCAGCAGCCAATTTACCCACGATTATCGTGAGCAGTACTTC
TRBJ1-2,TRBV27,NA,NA,CASSSAGTSHGYTF,TGTGCCAGCAGTTCCGCCGGGACAAGCCATGGCTACACCTTC
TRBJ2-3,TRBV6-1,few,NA,CASTHLDSRTDTQYF,TGTGCCAGCACACACCTGGACTCACGGACAGATACGCAGTATTTT
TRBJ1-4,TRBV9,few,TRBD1,CASSTSGTGSEKLFF,TGTGCCAGCAGCACGTCCGGGACAGGGTCCGAAAAACTGTTTTTT
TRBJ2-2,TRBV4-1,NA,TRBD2,CASSPAPIAGEGVGELFF,TGCGCCAGCAGCCCAGCTCCTATAGCGGGAGAGGGGGTGGGGGAGCTGTTTTTT
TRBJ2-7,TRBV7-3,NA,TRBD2,CASSLKGAGETSGLLLSYEQYF,TGTGCCAGCAGCTTAAAGGGTGCGGGGGAGACTAGCGGATTACTACTCTCCTACGAGCAGTACTTC
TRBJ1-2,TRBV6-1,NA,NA,CASSPPLSGGYTF,TGTGCCAGCAGTCCTCCTCTTTCCGGTGGCTACACCTTC
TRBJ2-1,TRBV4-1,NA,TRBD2,CASRLAGHSMYNEQFF,TGCGCCAGCCGACTAGCGGGACATAGTATGTACAATGAGCAGTTCTTC
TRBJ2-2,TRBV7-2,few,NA,CASSPPGTRNTGELFF,TGTGCCAGCAGCCCCCCCGGGACAAGGAACACCGGGGAGCTGTTTTTT
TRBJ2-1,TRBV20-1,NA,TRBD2,CSARDRAGGPYNEQFF,TGCAGTGCTAGAGACAGAGCGGGGGGGCCTTACAATGAGCAGTTCTTC
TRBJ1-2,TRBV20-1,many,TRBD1,CSARTGNGYTF,TGCAGTGCAAGGACAGGGAATGGCTACACCTTC
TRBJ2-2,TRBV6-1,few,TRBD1,CASSESWTGNTGELFF,TGTGCCAGCAGTGAATCGTGGACAGGGAACACCGGGGAGCTGTTTTTT
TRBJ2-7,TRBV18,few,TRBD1,CASSPYRGRAYEQYF,TGTGCCAGCTCACCGTACAGGGGAAGGGCATACGAGCAGTACTTC
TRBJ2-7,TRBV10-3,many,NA,CAISEVADYEQYF,TGTGCCATCAGTGAGGTGGCAGACTACGAGCAGTACTTC
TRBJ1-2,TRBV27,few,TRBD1,CASRGQGARGYTF,TGTGCCAGCAGGGGACAGGGGGCGCGAGGCTACACCTTC
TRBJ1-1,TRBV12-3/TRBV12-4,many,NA,CASSFEGVRTEAFF,TGTGCCAGCAGTTTCGAGGGGGTGAGGACTGAAGCTTTCTTT
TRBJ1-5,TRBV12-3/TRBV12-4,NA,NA,CASSLRAGFELQPQHF,TGTGCCAGCAGTTTAAGGGCGGGGTTTGAACTCCAGCCCCAGCATTTT
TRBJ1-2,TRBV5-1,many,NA,CASSLVAGDNYGYTF,TGCGCCAGCAGCTTGGTCGCAGGGGATAACTATGGCTACACCTTC
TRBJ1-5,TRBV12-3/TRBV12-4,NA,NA,CASSLGGPEPQHF,TGTGCCAGCAGTTTGGGGGGGCCGGAGCCCCAGCATTTT
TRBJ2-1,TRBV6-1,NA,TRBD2,CASTTGRLAGYEQFF,TGTGCCAGCACCACCGGGAGACTAGCGGGGTATGAGCAGTTCTTC
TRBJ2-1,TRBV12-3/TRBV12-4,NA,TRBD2,CASRTRGGRGTHEQFF,TGTGCCAGCAGAACCAGAGGTGGGCGGGGGACCCATGAGCAGTTCTTC
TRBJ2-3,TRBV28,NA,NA,CASKPTLQDTQYF,TGTGCCAGCAAGCCAACACTCCAGGATACGCAGTATTTT
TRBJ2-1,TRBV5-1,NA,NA,CASSSALLPYNEQFF,TGCGCCAGCTCCTCAGCGCTTCTCCCCTACAATGAGCAGTTCTTC
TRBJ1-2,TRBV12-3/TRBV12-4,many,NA,CASTSGGYGYTF,TGTGCCAGCACCTCTGGGGGCTATGGCTACACCTTC
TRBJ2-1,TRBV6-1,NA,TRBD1,CASTDRGLGYNEQFF,TGTGCCAGCACCGACAGGGGGTTGGGGTACAATGAGCAGTTCTTC
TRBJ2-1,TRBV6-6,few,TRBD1,CAIRQGGINEQFF,TGTGCCATCAGACAGGGGGGGATAAATGAGCAGTTCTTC
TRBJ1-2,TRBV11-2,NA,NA,CASTTAGGTNYGYTF,TGTGCCAGCACCACTGCGGGGGGGACTAACTATGGCTACACCTTC
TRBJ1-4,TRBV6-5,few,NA,CASSYSGEIGKLFF,TGTGCCAGCAGTTACTCAGGGGAGATTGGTAAACTGTTTTTT
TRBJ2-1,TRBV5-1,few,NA,CASSSSLRLNEQFF,TGCGCCAGCAGCTCCTCCCTTCGGCTCAATGAGCAGTTCTTC
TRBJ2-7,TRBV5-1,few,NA,CASSPDSFSSYEQYF,TGCGCCAGCAGCCCAGACAGCTTTAGCTCCTACGAGCAGTACTTC
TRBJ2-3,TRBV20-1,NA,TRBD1,CSARATGVGTDTQYF,TGCAGTGCTAGGGCGACAGGGGTGGGCACAGATACGCAGTATTTT
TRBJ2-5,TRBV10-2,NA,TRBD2,CASSVRLAPYQETQYF,TGCGCCAGCAGTGTCCGACTAGCGCCGTACCAAGAGACCCAGTACTTC
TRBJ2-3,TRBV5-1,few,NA,CASTWDGHTDTQYF,TGCGCCAGCACGTGGGACGGACACACAGATACGCAGTATTTT
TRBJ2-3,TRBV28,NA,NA,CASSSLRVTDTQYF,TGTGCCAGCAGTAGTTTACGGGTAACAGATACGCAGTATTTT
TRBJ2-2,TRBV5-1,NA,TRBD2,CASGSLAGGTGELFF,TGCGCCAGCGGATCGCTAGCGGGAGGCACCGGGGAGCTGTTTTTT
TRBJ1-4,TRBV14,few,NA,CASSQDISATNEKLFF,TGTGCCAGCAGCCAAGATATCAGCGCAACTAATGAAAAACTGTTTTTT
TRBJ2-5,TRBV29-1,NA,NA,CSAPVQGGETQYF,TGCAGCGCCCCGGTGCAGGGTGGGGAGACCCAGTACTTC
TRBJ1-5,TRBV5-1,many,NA,CASSLDGHNQPQHF,TGCGCCAGCAGCTTAGACGGACACAATCAGCCCCAGCATTTT
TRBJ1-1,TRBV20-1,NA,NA,CSAPRGGGNTEAFF,TGCAGTGCCCCCAGGGGAGGGGGGAACACTGAAGCTTTCTTT
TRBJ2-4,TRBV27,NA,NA,CASQSGGLAKNIQYF,TGTGCCAGCCAAAGTGGGGGATTAGCCAAAAACATTCAGTACTTC
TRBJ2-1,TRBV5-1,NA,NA,CASSLESVGYTSYNEQFF,TGCGCCAGCAGCTTGGAAAGCGTGGGGTACACCTCCTACAATGAGCAGTTCTTC
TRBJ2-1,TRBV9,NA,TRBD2,CASSVDSPTDIAGAGYNEQFF,TGTGCCAGCAGCGTAGACAGCCCCACAGACATAGCGGGAGCAGGATACAATGAGCAGTTCTTC
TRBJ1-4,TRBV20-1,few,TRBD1,CSARRQGPAEKLFF,TGCAGTGCTAGACGACAGGGACCCGCCGAAAAACTGTTTTTT
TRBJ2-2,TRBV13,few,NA,CASSLVIRQNTGELFF,TGTGCCAGCAGCTTAGTTATCCGGCAGAACACCGGGGAGCTGTTTTTT
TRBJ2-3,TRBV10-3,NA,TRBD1,CAISVNRGHWYF,TGTGCCATCAGTGTCAACAGGGGGCATTGGTATTTT
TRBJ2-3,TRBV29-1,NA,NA,CSVGDGGRITDTQYF,TGCAGCGTTGGGGATGGGGGACGGATCACAGATACGCAGTATTTT
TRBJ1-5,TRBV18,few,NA,CASSPRGQEQPQHF,TGTGCCAGCTCACCACGGGGACAAGAACAGCCCCAGCATTTT
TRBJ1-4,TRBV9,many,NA,CASSVAPGDEKLFF,TGTGCCAGCAGCGTAGCCCCAGGGGATGAAAAACTGTTTTTT
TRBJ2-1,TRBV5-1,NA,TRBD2,CASSSSLAGDNEQFF,TGCGCCAGCAGCTCTTCGCTAGCGGGAGACAATGAGCAGTTCTTC
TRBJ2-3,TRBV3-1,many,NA,CASTEYGLSTDTQYF,TGTGCCAGCACCGAATACGGACTGAGCACAGATACGCAGTATTTT
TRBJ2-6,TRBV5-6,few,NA,CASSSLGQSGANVLTF,TGTGCCAGCAGCTCCTTAGGACAGTCTGGGGCCAACGTCCTGACTTTC